These 15 T cell receptor beta chains share one sample of origin, sequenced in a study of identifying expanded T cells in peripheral blood. Repertoires were generated with immunoSEQ multiplex PCR, while TCRdb's copy carries only in-frame clones and drops some. The sample consists of tens of thousands of clones, around 81% of them appearing once. The sequenced sample was blood. These TCRs come from a person aged 18 to 75 in good health.

The J gene is TRBJ1-4, the V gene TRBV5-5, with D perhaps TRBD1 (6 bases). CDR3 length equals 13 residues. V was pared by 4 bases and J by 4 bases, with 8 bases between. Germline CDR1 SGHKS, CDR2 YYEKEE (reference sequence). The CDR3 loop reads CASSVDSNEKLFF. DNA of the CDR3: TGTGCCAGCAGCGTGGACAGTAATGAAAAACTGTTTTTT.

The rearrangement links TRBV5-1 to TRBJ1-6, with no clear D. CDR1 SGHRS and CDR2 YFSETQ come from the germline V gene. The V gene lost 0 bases and the J gene lost 11 bases, with 9 bases spanning the gap. The CDR3 is 13 residues long. The CDR3 reads CASSLALRTPLHF. The CDR3 bases are TGCGCCAGCAGCTTGGCCCTAAGGACACCCCTCCACTTT.

The rearrangement joins TRBV11-3 to TRBJ2-3; D is undetermined. Germline lookup yields CDR1 SGHNT and CDR2 YENEEA. CDR3 length: 12 residues. The V end was cut by 1 base, the J end by 3 bases, with 2 bases between. CDR3 nucleotide sequence: TGTGCCAGCAGCTTAGGTACAGATACGCAGTATTTT. It translates to CASSLGTDTQYF.

The CDR3 DNA follows: TGTGCCAGCAGCGTAAGTGGGCATCGCTCTGGGGCCAACGTCCTGACTTTC. This sequence encodes CASSVSGHRSGANVLTF. The rearrangement joins TRBV9 to TRBJ2-6; D gene ambiguous. Trimming cost V 1 base and J 0 bases, with 11 bases left between them. Germline assignment: CDR1 SGDLS and CDR2 YYNGEE. The CDR3 consists of 17 residues.

In its sample, this clone was seen once. V is TRBV27 and J is TRBJ1-2; the match to TRBD1 covers 8 bases. With V trimmed by 6 bases and J by 3 bases, 6 bases remained unmatched. Germline loops: CDR1 MNHEY, CDR2 SMNVEV (reference sequence). The CDR3 length is 14 residues. In DNA form, the CDR3 reads TGTGCCAGCAGCTCCAGGGGGCGCGACTATGGCTACACCTTC. This translates into CASSSRGRDYGYTF.

The genes are TRBV9 and TRBJ2-3; 10 bases fit TRBD2. The CDR3 has 17 amino acids. V shed 3 bases and J 4 bases; nucleotides not matched to a gene: 11. From germline, CDR1 is SGDLS and CDR2 YYNGEE. The CDR3, as DNA: TGTGCCAGCAGCGCCACCAGCGGGGGGGCCGGGGCAGATACGCAGTATTTT. Translation gives CASSATSGGAGADTQYF.

The J gene is TRBJ2-3, the V gene TRBV6-9; unclear D gene. CDR3 length: 13 residues. Trimming shortened V by 4 bases and J by 2 bases, and 7 bases separated the two germline ends. CDR1 and CDR2 (germline): MNHGY, SVAAGI. The CDR3 loop is CASSSRATDTQYF. The DNA for the CDR3 is TGTGCCAGCAGTTCCCGAGCCACAGATACGCAGTATTTT.

The genes are TRBV7-2 and TRBJ2-3, with TRBD2 identical over 7 bases. Germline trimming cut 6 bases from V and 5 bases from J; bases unmatched to any gene: 14. This CDR3 contains 16 residues. Germline lookup yields CDR1 SGHTA and CDR2 FQGNSA. This chain's CDR3 is CASRPGLSTVLDTQYF. Here the CDR3 DNA reads TGTGCCAGCAGGCCGGGACTATCGACCGTTCTAGATACGCAGTATTTT.

The CDR3 spells CASSQDNYSRGQETQYF. The CDR3 DNA reads TGCGCCAGCAGCCAAGATAATTACAGCAGAGGACAAGAGACCCAGTACTTC. This sequence joins TRBV4-3 and TRBJ2-5; D is ambiguous. CDR3 length: 17 residues. Germline CDR1 LGHNA, CDR2 YSLEER. Trimming took off 0 bases at V and 2 bases at J, with 16 bases between the two ends.

This rearrangement joins TRBV14 to TRBJ2-3, with D unclear. Per germline, CDR1 SGHDN and CDR2 FVKESK. This CDR3 is 12 amino acids long. V was clipped by 3 bases and J by 2 bases, with 3 bases between them. CDR3 nucleotide sequence: TGTGCCAGCAGCCAGTACACAGATACGCAGTATTTT. Protein product: CASSQYTDTQYF.

The chain has TRBV6-4 and TRBJ2-3; D remains unclear. The CDR3 sequence is 15 residues long. Trimming stripped 2 bases from V and 0 bases from J, with 9 bases between. Germline CDR1 MRHNA, CDR2 SNTAGT. The CDR3 spells CASSDTPTSTDTQYF. The DNA of the CDR3 is TGTGCCAGCAGTGACACGCCGACTAGCACAGATACGCAGTATTTT.

V usage is TRBV5-1 and J usage is TRBJ2-2; 9 nucleotides agree with TRBD1. Germline V gene sequence: CDR1 SGHRS, CDR2 YFSETQ. V lost 1 base and J lost 6; bases outside the gene matches: 7. The CDR3 loop spans 16 amino acids. The CDR3, as DNA: TGCGCCAGCAGCTTGTCCGGGACAGGGCCGTCCGGGGAGCTGTTTTTT. Translation gives CASSLSGTGPSGELFF.

This chain uses TRBV19 with TRBJ2-5; 8 nucleotides align to TRBD1. The CDR3 loop spans 14 amino acids. The V segment lost 6 bases and the J segment 7 bases; nucleotides outside the gene matches: 10. Germline CDR1 reads LNHDA; CDR2 reads SQIVND (reference sequence). The CDR3 here is CASSSGQVKGTQYF. The CDR3 bases are TGTGCCAGTAGCTCGGGACAGGTGAAAGGGACCCAGTACTTC.

This chain uses TRBV6-1 with TRBJ2-5, with D tentatively TRBD2 (6 bases). Germline values: CDR1 MNHNS, CDR2 SASEGT. Trimming stripped 9 bases from V and 1 base from J, with 12 bases between. This CDR3 contains 13 residues. DNA of the CDR3: TGTGCCAGTACACGGGGGTTCCAAGAGACCCAGTACTTC. It specifies CASTRGFQETQYF.

The chain has TRBV30 and TRBJ2-3, with 11 bases identical to TRBD1. The CDR3 runs to 17 residues. Trimming at V came to 4 bases and at J to 0 bases, leaving 9 bases not matched to a gene. Germline V gene sequence: CDR1 GTSNPN, CDR2 SVGIG (reference sequence). The chain's CDR3 is CAWTPLGQGASTDTQYF. The CDR3 DNA follows: TGTGCCTGGACCCCTCTCGGACAGGGGGCTAGCACAGATACGCAGTATTTT.